Included here is one T cell receptor (beta chain) sequence, with context. The sample belongs to a study of blood T cell repertoires in COVID-19. The CDR3 covers 16 residues. Looked up from germline, CDR1 is MNHNS and CDR2 is SASEGT. Germline trimming cut 4 bases from V and 4 bases from J; bases unmatched to any gene: 9. Authors' methods: From reference gene primer amplification, estimates of nucleated cell counts were derived. Only in-frame clones appear in the TCRdb table, and some are missing; sequencing was by immunoSEQ multiplex PCR. The V and J calls and clone size come from that table; D and trimming were worked out from the DNA. The sample has about 200,000 clones; roughly four fifths are singletons.

Sequencing input: peripheral blood. The sequence derives from a middle-aged woman with acute or convalescent COVID-19. The chain combines TRBV6-1 with TRBJ2-1, with 8 bases lining up with TRBD2. The CDR3 DNA follows: TGTGCCAGCAGTGCCCGGAGCGGGGGTAGTTACAATGAGCAGTTCTTC. Translated, it gives CASSARSGGSYNEQFF.